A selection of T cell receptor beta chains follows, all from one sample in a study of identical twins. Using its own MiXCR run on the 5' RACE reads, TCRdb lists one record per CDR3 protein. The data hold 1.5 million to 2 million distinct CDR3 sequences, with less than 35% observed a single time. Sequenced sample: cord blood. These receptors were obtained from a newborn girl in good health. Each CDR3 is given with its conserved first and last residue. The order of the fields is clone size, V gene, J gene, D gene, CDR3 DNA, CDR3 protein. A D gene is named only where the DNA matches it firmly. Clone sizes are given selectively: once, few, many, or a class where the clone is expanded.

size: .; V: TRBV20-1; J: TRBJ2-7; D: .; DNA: TGCAGTGCTAGACAATCGACTACGACCTCCTACGAGCAGTACTTC; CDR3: CSARQSTTTSYEQYF
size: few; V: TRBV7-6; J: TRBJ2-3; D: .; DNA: TGTGCCAGCAGCTTAATGCCATGTGTAGCAGATACGCAGTATTTT; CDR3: CASSLMPCVADTQYF
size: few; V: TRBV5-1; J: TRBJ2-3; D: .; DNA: TGCGCCAGCAGCTGGACACACACAGATACGCAGTATTTT; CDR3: CASSWTHTDTQYF
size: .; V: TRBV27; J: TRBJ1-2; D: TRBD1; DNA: TGTGCCAGCAGCAGGGACAGGATGAACTATGGCTACACCTTC; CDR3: CASSRDRMNYGYTF
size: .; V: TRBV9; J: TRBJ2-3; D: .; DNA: TGTGCCAGCAATGATCGGGGGCCCTTCGACCCAGATACGCAGTATTTT; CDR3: CASNDRGPFDPDTQYF
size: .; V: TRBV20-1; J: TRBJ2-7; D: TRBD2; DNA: TGCAGTGCTAGGTTACTAGCGGTGTTCGGTGAGCAGTACTTC; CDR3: CSARLLAVFGEQYF
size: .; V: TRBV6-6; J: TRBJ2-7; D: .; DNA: TGTGCCAGCAGTTACTCGGCCGGAAACTACGAGCAGTACTTC; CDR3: CASSYSAGNYEQYF
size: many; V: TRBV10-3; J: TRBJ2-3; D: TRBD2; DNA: TGTGCCATCAGTGGCCCTAGCGGGGGCGCACCTACACGTACAGATACGCAGTATTTT; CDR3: CAISGPSGGAPTRTDTQYF
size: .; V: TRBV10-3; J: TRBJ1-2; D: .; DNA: TGTGCCATCAGTGAGTCCAGGGGTCTAAACTATGGCTACACCTTC; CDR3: CAISESRGLNYGYTF
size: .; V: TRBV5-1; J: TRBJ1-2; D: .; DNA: TGCGCCAGCACGGACGTAAGAAAAGAACCCACTGAGGCGGGCTACACCTTC; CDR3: CASTDVRKEPTEAGYTF
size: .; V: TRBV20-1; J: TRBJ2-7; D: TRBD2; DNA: TGCAGTGCTAGGTACCCTGGCGGGGGAAGCTCCTACGAGCAGTACTTC; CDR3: CSARYPGGGSSYEQYF
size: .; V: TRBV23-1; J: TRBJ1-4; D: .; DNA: TGCGCCAGCAGTCAAACCCACGGACCCGCCGCCGGGGAAAAACTGTTTTTT; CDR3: CASSQTHGPAAGEKLFF
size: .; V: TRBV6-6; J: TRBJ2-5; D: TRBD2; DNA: TGTGCCAGCAGTTTCCTACTAGCGGCCGTGGAGACCCAGTACTTC; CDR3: CASSFLLAAVETQYF
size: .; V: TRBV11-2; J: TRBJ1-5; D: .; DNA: TGTGCCAGCAGTGTGGCGGACTCTGCCAATCAGCCCCAGCATTTT; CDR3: CASSVADSANQPQHF
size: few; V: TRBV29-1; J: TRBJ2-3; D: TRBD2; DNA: TGCAGCGTTGAACGCCTAGCGGGACGTCGAGATACGCAGTATTTT; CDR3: CSVERLAGRRDTQYF
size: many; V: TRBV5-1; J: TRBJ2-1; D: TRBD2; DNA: TGCGCCAGCAGCGTAAGCGGGACTAGCTTTCTTCCTAATGAGCAGTTCTTC; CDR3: CASSVSGTSFLPNEQFF
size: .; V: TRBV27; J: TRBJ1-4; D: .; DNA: TGTGCCAGCAGTTGGGGGAGGAATGAAAAACTGTTTTTT; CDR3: CASSWGRNEKLFF
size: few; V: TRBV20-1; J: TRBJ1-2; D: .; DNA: TGCAGTGCTCCCTGGCGGACCGACGCCTATGGCTACACCTTC; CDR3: CSAPWRTDAYGYTF
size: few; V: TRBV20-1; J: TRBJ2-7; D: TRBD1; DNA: TGCAGTGCCCTCGACAGGGTTGGGCACTACGAGCAGTACTTC; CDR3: CSALDRVGHYEQYF
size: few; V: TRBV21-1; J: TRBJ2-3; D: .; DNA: TGTGCCAGCAGCAATCAGGCGGGAGATGTGGGCACAGATACGCAGTATTTT; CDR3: CASSNQAGDVGTDTQYF
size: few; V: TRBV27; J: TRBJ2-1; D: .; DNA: TGTGCCAGCAATTCCGCTAGAGCCAACAATGAGCAGTTCTTC; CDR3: CASNSARANNEQFF
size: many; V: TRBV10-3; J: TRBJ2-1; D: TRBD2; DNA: TGTGCCATCAGAGGGACTAGCGGGCCCTCCTACAATGAGCAGTTCTTC; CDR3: CAIRGTSGPSYNEQFF
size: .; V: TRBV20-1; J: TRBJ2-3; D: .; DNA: TGCAGTGCTAGAAGGGGATTGGTGGGAGATACGCAGTATTTT; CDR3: CSARRGLVGDTQYF
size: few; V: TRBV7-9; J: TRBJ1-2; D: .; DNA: TGTGCCAGCAGCTTAGGGAGGACGGTGTCTAACTATGGCTACACCTTC; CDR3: CASSLGRTVSNYGYTF
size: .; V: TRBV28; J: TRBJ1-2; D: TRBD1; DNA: TGTGCCAGCAGCTCCAGGACAGGGGGCCCTCACTACACCTTC; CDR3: CASSSRTGGPHYTF
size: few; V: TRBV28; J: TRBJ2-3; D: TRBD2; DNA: TGTGCCATCACAGTTTGGGGAGGGGATACGCAGTATTTT; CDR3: CAITVWGGDTQYF
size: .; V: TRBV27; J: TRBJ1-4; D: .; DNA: TGTGCCAGCACTAGGGCGCCGGAAAAACTGTTTTTT; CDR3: CASTRAPEKLFF
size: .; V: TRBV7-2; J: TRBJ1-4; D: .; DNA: TGTGCCAGCACCCTTGCCCCCCAGACAGGCGAAAAACTGTTTTTT; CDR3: CASTLAPQTGEKLFF
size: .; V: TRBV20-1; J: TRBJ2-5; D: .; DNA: TGCAGTGCTAGGGTAGCAGTCGAGACCCAGTACTTC; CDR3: CSARVAVETQYF
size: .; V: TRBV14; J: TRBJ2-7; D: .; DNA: TGTGCCAGCAGCCAAAGGGCCGCCTCCTACGAGCAGTACTTC; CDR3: CASSQRAASYEQYF
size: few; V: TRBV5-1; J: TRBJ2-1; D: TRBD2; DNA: TGCGCCAGCAGCCCGGTAGGGAGCGGGAGAAGCAATGAGCAGTTCTTC; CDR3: CASSPVGSGRSNEQFF
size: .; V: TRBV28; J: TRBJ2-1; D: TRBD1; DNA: TGTGCCAGCAGGTCCCAGGGGGAGAACTACAATGAGCAGTTCTTC; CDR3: CASRSQGENYNEQFF
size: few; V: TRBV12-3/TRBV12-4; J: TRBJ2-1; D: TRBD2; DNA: TGTGCCAGCAGCCCCGTTAGCGGGGGCCCCTTCAAAGAGCAGTTCTTC; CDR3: CASSPVSGGPFKEQFF
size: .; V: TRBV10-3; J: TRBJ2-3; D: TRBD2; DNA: TGTGCCATCAGGCCGACTAGCGGGAGGGATACGCAGTATTTT; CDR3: CAIRPTSGRDTQYF
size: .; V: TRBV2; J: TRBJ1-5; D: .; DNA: TGTGCCAGCAGGTGGGGACTGAGCAATCAGCCCCAGCATTTT; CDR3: CASRWGLSNQPQHF
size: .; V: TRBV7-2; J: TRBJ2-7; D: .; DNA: TGTGCCAGCAGCCTGAACATAAACTACGAGCAGTACTTC; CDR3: CASSLNINYEQYF
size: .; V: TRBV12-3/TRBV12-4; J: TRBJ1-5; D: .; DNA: TGTGCCACCCATCATTTTACGACGGTGAGCAATCAGCCCCAGCATTTT; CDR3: CATHHFTTVSNQPQHF
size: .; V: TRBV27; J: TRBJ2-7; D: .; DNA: TGTGCCAGCAGTTTAATGGTAGCAGGGGCCTACGAGCAGTACTTC; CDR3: CASSLMVAGAYEQYF
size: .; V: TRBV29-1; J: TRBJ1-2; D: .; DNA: TGCAGCGTTGAACTCGGGACGGGGGGTTACTACACCTTC; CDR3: CSVELGTGGYYTF
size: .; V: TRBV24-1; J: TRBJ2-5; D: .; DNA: TGTGCCACCAGTGATAACGACTTGTACCAAGAGACCCAGTACTTC; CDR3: CATSDNDLYQETQYF
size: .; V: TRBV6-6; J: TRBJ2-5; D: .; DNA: TGTGCCAGCAGTTCAGAGACTAGAGTGACCCAAGAGACCCAGTACTTC; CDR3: CASSSETRVTQETQYF
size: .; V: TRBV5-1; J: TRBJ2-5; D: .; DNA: TGCGCCAGCAGCCTGGTACCGGTGGGGACCCAGTACTTC; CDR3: CASSLVPVGTQYF
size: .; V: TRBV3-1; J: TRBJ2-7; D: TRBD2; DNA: TGTGCCAGCAGCCAGTCTAGCGGGTGGAATGAGCAGTACTTC; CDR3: CASSQSSGWNEQYF
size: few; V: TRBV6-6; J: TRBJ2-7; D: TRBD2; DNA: TGTGCCAGCAGTTGGACTAGCGGGGGGGCCTACAATGAGCAGTACTTC; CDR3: CASSWTSGGAYNEQYF
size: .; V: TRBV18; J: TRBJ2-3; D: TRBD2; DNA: TGTGTCAGCTCACGAGTAGCGGGGGGGCGTACAGATACGCAGTATTTT; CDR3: CVSSRVAGGRTDTQYF
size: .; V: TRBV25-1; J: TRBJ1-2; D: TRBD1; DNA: TGTGCCAGCAGTCCACAGGGGACAGCTAACTATGGCTACACCTTC; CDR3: CASSPQGTANYGYTF
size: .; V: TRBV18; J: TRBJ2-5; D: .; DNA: TGTGCCAGCTCACCACCGTTTATTCAAGAGACCCAGTACTTC; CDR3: CASSPPFIQETQYF
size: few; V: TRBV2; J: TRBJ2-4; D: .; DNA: TGTGCCAGCAGTGAGGGGGTCGGGAACATTCAGTACTTC; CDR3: CASSEGVGNIQYF
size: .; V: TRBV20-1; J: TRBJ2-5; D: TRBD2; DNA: TGCAGTGCTAGAGATCAACTAGCGGGGGTGGAGACCCAGTACTTC; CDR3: CSARDQLAGVETQYF
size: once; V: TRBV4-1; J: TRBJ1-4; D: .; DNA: TGCGCCAGCAGCCAAAGAGCTGAAAAACTGTTTTTT; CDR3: CASSQRAEKLFF
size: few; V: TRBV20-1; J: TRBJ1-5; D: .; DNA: TGCAGTGCTAGATTCTGGGGGGGGGATAGCAATCAGCCCCAGCATTTT; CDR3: CSARFWGGDSNQPQHF
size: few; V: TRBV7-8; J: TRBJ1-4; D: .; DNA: TGTGCCAGCAGCTTGGGGGCCAGGGCTGAAAAACTGTTTTTT; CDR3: CASSLGARAEKLFF
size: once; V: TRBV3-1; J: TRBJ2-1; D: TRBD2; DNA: TGTGCCAGCAGAAAAACCGGGACTAGCCCCTACAATGAGCAGTTCTTC; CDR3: CASRKTGTSPYNEQFF
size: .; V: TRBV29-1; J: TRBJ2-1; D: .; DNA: TGCAGCGTTGAGTTCGTACAGCCCACCTACAATGAGCAGTTCTTC; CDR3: CSVEFVQPTYNEQFF
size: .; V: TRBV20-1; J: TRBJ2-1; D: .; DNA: TGCAGTTCGGGTACTCCAAAGTACAATGAGCAGTTCTTC; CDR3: CSSGTPKYNEQFF
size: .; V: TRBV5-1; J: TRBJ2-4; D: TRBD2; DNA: TGCGCCAGCAGCTTTGGGGGACTAGCGGCCAAAAACATTCAGTACTTC; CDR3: CASSFGGLAAKNIQYF